This T cell receptor (beta chain) was found in a study of cytomegalovirus exposure and HLA in healthy donors. Study outcomes and limitations: Previous analysis showed most TCR beta V segments were productive about 90% or about 30% of the time.

As regards this clone: Its target is not known.

The CDR3 has 15 residues. J was trimmed by 4 bases and V by 5 bases; bases with no gene match: 7. CDR1 is MNHNS and CDR2 is SASEGT in the germline V gene. PCR primers comprised 60 Vbeta and 13 Jbeta primers. The table came from immunoSEQ multiplex PCR; TCRdb's copy has only in-frame clones and leaves some out. The repertoire holds 210,000 or so clones, with approximately 80% as singletons. The TCR comes from a girl under 18 in good health and CMV-seronegative. The sample consisted of PBMCs. The chain combines TRBV6-1 with TRBJ2-7; 11 bases are a match to TRBD2. The CDR3 DNA follows: TGTGCCAGCAGTCAAACTAGCGGGAGAATATACGAGCAGTACTTC. It encodes CASSQTSGRIYEQYF.